The T cell receptor beta chain described here comes from a study of early T cells in non-severe SARS-CoV-2 infection. Background on the study: Bulk RNA taken from unsorted whole blood was sequenced, leaving chains unpaired.

This clonotype was counted a few times. Unique molecular identifiers were attached to individual cDNA molecules. TCRdb independently ran MiXCR on the 5' RACE reads; one entry per CDR3 protein. Of 50,000 or so distinct CDR3 sequences in the sample, roughly 13% were seen once. The receptor was isolated from an adult who was a healthcare worker with PCR-confirmed SARS-CoV-2 infection or an uninfected control (not recorded which). Sequenced input: whole blood.

CDR3 coding DNA: TGTGCCAGCAGCGTGGACGGGGATACGCAGTATTTT. Its protein product is CASSVDGDTQYF. The chain uses TRBV11-2 and TRBJ2-3; D gene ambiguous. Germline V gene lookup returns CDR1 SGHAT and CDR2 FQNNGV. CDR3 length equals 12 residues. Trimming pared 5 bases from V and 6 bases from J, leaving 9 bases between.